This T cell receptor (beta chain) was profiled in a study of T cell responses to AZD1222 COVID-19 vaccine. Across the whole study: Whether given at about 4 or about 12 weeks, second doses were pooled.

With regard to this clone: What it recognizes is unknown.

Repertoires were generated with immunoSEQ multiplex PCR, while TCRdb's copy carries only in-frame clones and drops some. In the table there are roughly 120,000 clones, approximately 83% of which are singletons. The study's findings and limits: Dominant CD4 TCR responses targeted spike regions 160-218 and 743-854. Most donors were white British, females outnumbered males, and clonal diversity was possibly underestimated. Without day 14 samples, only post-peak T cell repertoires were studied.

Germline values: CDR1 SNHLY, CDR2 FYNNEI. The ends lost 6 bases at V and 0 bases at J; junction bases unmatched: 5. The CDR3 spans 15 residues. The chain has TRBV2 and TRBJ2-3; TRBD2 matches 8 bases. This sequence originates from an adult in good health. This specimen was peripheral blood, taken on day 0 of AZD1222 vaccination. The DNA of the CDR3 is TGTGCCAGCAGACGAAGCGGGAGTAGCACAGATACGCAGTATTTT. Translation: CASRRSGSSTDTQYF.